This T cell receptor (beta chain) appears in the sequencing data of a study of cytomegalovirus exposure and HLA in healthy donors. Primers for the PCR totalled 60 Vbeta and 13 Jbeta. Here immunoSEQ multiplex PCR was the method, and the copy in TCRdb shows in-frame clones only, minus some. The sample lists some 190,000 clones, around nine tenths occurring once. There are a few counts of this clone. The sample was PBMCs. The clonotype comes from a woman aged 18-30 years in good health and CMV-seronegative.

CDR3 nucleotide sequence: TGTGCCAGCAGCGCCGGACAGGGGGCCGCCTACGAGCAGTACTTC. It codes for CASSAGQGAAYEQYF. This rearrangement joins TRBV7-2 to TRBJ2-7, with 11 bases that match TRBD1. V trimming: 5 bases; J trimming: 2 bases; junction bases outside the gene matches: 5. The length of the CDR3 is 15 residues. The germline V gene encodes CDR1 SGHTA and CDR2 FQGNSA.